The 5 T cell receptor beta chains below come from one sample, sequenced in a study of T cell repertoires in cytomegalovirus infection. Using its own MiXCR run on the reads, TCRdb lists one record per CDR3 protein. The sample lists 450,000 to 600,000 distinct CDR3 sequences; 30% to 40% were seen once. Antigens of these TCRs are unknown. The source was cultured PBMCs, collected from culture after CMV antigen stimulation. Receptors originate from a human donor in good health (CMV status not recorded). Some clones in this sample may be carry-over from other donors' samples.

This clonotype was seen only a few times. The chain has TRBV11-2 and TRBJ2-5; 8 bases are a match to TRBD2. With V trimmed by 4 bases and J by 5 bases, 6 bases remained unmatched. The germline V gene encodes CDR1 SGHAT and CDR2 FQNNGV. The CDR3 runs 14 residues. The CDR3 protein is CASSSEGTRETQYF. Written as DNA, the CDR3 is TGTGCCAGCAGCTCCGAGGGGACTAGGGAGACCCAGTACTTC.

This clonotype has a handful of counts. The DNA of the CDR3 is TGTGCCAGCAGCCCACGGGTCTTAGGGGGGGAGCAGTTCTTC. Protein: CASSPRVLGGEQFF. The chain combines TRBV9 with TRBJ2-1, with D perhaps assigned TRBD1 or TRBD2 (6 bases each). Germline V gives CDR1 SGDLS, CDR2 YYNGEE. The V end lost 4 bases, the J end lost 10 bases, and 18 bases lay between the germline ends. This CDR3 comprises 14 residues.

V and J are TRBV6-2 or TRBV6-3 and TRBJ2-1; no clear D gene. Germline CDR1 reads MNHEY; CDR2 reads SVGEGT. This CDR3 spans 13 amino acids. The V end was cut by 5 bases, the J end by 9 bases, with 14 bases between. CDR3 sequence reads: CASSQYPSGEQFF. The CDR3 bases are TGTGCCAGCAGTCAATACCCCTCTGGTGAGCAGTTCTTC.

The rearrangement links TRBV6-2 or TRBV6-3 to TRBJ1-1; TRBD1 matches 9 bases. The CDR3 totals 15 residues. V trimming: 0 bases; J trimming: 4 bases; junction bases outside the gene matches: 3. Germline lookup yields CDR1 MNHEY and CDR2 SVGEGT. CDR3 nucleotides: TGTGCCAGCAGTTACTCCGGGACAGGGATCACTGAAGCTTTCTTT. This sequence encodes CASSYSGTGITEAFF.

The table lists this clonotype with a few counts. The chain combines TRBV6-2 or TRBV6-3 with TRBJ2-5; 8 nucleotides line up with TRBD1. Germline-derived CDR1 and CDR2 are MNHEY and SVGEGT. The CDR3 loop spans 15 amino acids. V lost 5 bases and J lost 2; bases outside the gene matches: 7. Here the CDR3 reads CASSRGQGFQETQYF. The CDR3 region has the DNA TGTGCCAGCAGTCGAGGACAGGGTTTTCAAGAGACCCAGTACTTC.